These 32 T cell receptor beta chains originate from one sample sequenced in a study of blood T cells in healthy people across ages. Primed by a sample-barcoded 5' primer and a J-beta primer mix, a second PCR proceeded for about 6 to 12 cycles. A single record per CDR3 protein comes from TCRdb applying MiXCR to the 5' RACE reads. The sample carries about a million distinct CDR3 sequences, about 48% recorded once. Sequenced: blood. All receptors come from a man aged 30-40 years in good health.

The chain uses TRBV15 and TRBJ2-1, with D unresolved. V was clipped by 5 bases and J by 1 base, with 6 bases between them. The germline V gene has CDR1 LNHNV and CDR2 YYDKDF (reference sequence). CDR3 length: 13 amino acids. The CDR3 spells CATSPESYNEQFF. Written as DNA, the CDR3 is TGTGCCACCAGCCCGGAATCCTACAATGAGCAGTTCTTC.

This clonotype was found many times. This rearrangement joins TRBV9 to TRBJ1-2; D is ambiguous. V lost 4 bases, J lost 6 bases, and 10 bases lay in between. The germline gives CDR1 SGDLS, CDR2 YYNGEE. The CDR3 is made up of 12 amino acids. CDR3 protein: CASSPTLDGYTF. CDR3 DNA: TGTGCCAGCAGCCCCACATTGGATGGCTACACCTTC.

The chain couples TRBV20-1 to TRBJ2-3, with D possibly TRBD2 on 6 matching bases. The CDR3 runs 15 residues. Germline values: CDR1 DFQATT, CDR2 SNEGSKA (reference sequence). V was cut by 5 bases and J by 4 bases, with 19 bases left in between. CDR3 nucleotide sequence: TGCAGTGCTGGAGTTCGCGGGGCTAGGGCAGATACGCAGTATTTT. Residues: CSAGVRGARADTQYF.

This clonotype has just a few counts. V and J are TRBV27 and TRBJ2-7, with D uncertain. Per the germline V gene, CDR1 is MNHEY and CDR2 is SMNVEV (reference sequence). CDR3 length equals 14 residues. V gave up 1 base and J gave up 1 base, with 8 bases separating them. CDR3 coding DNA: TGTGCCAGCAGTTTATGGTCCGATTCCTACGAGCAGTACTTC. Protein product: CASSLWSDSYEQYF.

J is TRBJ1-1 and V is TRBV6-5, with a tentative D call TRBD1 (5 bases). V lost 7 bases to trimming and J lost 5 bases, with 20 bases between them. CDR1 and CDR2 from the germline V gene are MNHEY and SVGAGI. The CDR3 sequence is 15 residues long. This CDR3 is CASIPSNVRGTEAFF. CDR3 bases: TGTGCCAGCATCCCCTCCAATGTGCGGGGGACTGAAGCTTTCTTT.

V is TRBV4-1 and J is TRBJ2-1; TRBD2 matches at 9 bases. The DNA matches TRBJ2-7 better at its end, which makes the J call doubtful. The CDR3 is made up of 19 amino acids. Germline V CDR1 and CDR2: MGHRA, YSYEKL. CDR3 in amino acids: CASSQELAGFSSSYNEQYF. The CDR3 bases are TGCGCCAGCAGCCAAGAGCTAGCGGGGTTTTCGAGCTCCTACAATGAGCAGTACTTC.

This chain uses TRBV20-1 with TRBJ2-1; TRBD2 is a possible D gene (5 bases). The CDR3 sequence is 14 residues long. Germline V lookup: CDR1 DFQATT, CDR2 SNEGSKA (reference sequence). Trimming pared 3 bases from V and 0 bases from J, leaving 9 bases between. The CDR3 protein is CSASGLNSYNEQFF. The CDR3, as DNA: TGCAGTGCTAGCGGACTCAACTCCTACAATGAGCAGTTCTTC.

This clonotype was observed a few times. V and J are TRBV7-9 and TRBJ2-3; D call uncertain. V dropped 0 bases and J dropped 0 bases, with 13 bases sitting between them. The CDR3 is 17 amino acids. Germline CDR1 SEHNR, CDR2 FQNEAQ (reference sequence). CDR3 sequence: CASSLAVLGMSTDTQYF. The DNA of the CDR3 is TGTGCCAGCAGCTTAGCCGTACTGGGGATGAGCACAGATACGCAGTATTTT.

The chain combines TRBV25-1 with TRBJ1-2, with a tentative D call TRBD1 (5 bases). Germline CDR1 is MGHDK and CDR2 is SYGVNS. This CDR3 is built from 15 residues. Trimming left V 3 bases short and J 4 bases short, with 15 bases between. The CDR3 protein is CASSETMGRSYGYTF. The DNA of the CDR3 is TGTGCCAGCAGTGAGACAATGGGACGGAGCTATGGCTACACCTTC.

The chain uses TRBV29-1 and TRBJ2-5, with 7 positions matching TRBD1. The J call may be incorrect, as the DNA end agrees better with TRBJ2-7. This CDR3 is built from 11 residues. The V gene's germline CDR1 is SQVTM and CDR2 ANQGSEA. In DNA form, the CDR3 reads TGCAGCGTCGGACAGGTGAGCGAGCAGTACTTC. Its translation: CSVGQVSEQYF.

This chain uses TRBV6-5 with TRBJ1-4; TRBD1 matches at 7 bases. This CDR3 region has 16 residues. J gave up 7 bases and V 4 bases, and 12 bases lay outside the gene matches. The V gene's germline CDR1 is MNHEY and CDR2 SVGAGI. CDR3 loop: CASSSRGAGGREKLFF. CDR3 DNA: TGTGCCAGCAGTTCCCGAGGGGCAGGGGGTCGTGAAAAACTGTTTTTT.

This rearrangement joins TRBV7-2 to TRBJ2-1, with D perhaps TRBD2 (6 bases). This CDR3 has 13 residues. Trimming took 8 bases from V and 7 from J, leaving 15 bases between them. CDR1 is SGHTA and CDR2 is FQGNSA in the germline V gene. CDR3 loop: CASATSHRNEQFF. CDR3 sequence (DNA): TGTGCCAGCGCAACTAGCCACCGGAATGAGCAGTTCTTC.

A few counts support this clonotype. V is TRBV28 and J is TRBJ1-6, with no clear D. V was trimmed by 1 base and J by 7 bases, leaving 11 bases between them. The germline V gene encodes CDR1 MDHEN and CDR2 SYDVKM. This CDR3 is 15 amino acids long. CDR3 in DNA: TGTGCCAGCAGTTTATTTGCCAGAGGGAATTCACCCCTCCACTTT. This gives the protein CASSLFARGNSPLHF. Full variable domain (missing parts from reference TRBV28 and TRBJ1-6): DVKVTQSSRYLVKRTGEKVFLECVQDMDHENMFWYRQDPGLGLRLIYFSYDVKMKEKGDIPEGYSVSREKKERFSLILESASTNQTSMYLCASSLFARGNSPLHFGNGTRLTVT.

This clonotype showed up just once. The V call is TRBV5-6, the J call TRBJ2-2; 11 nucleotides align to TRBD1. J gave up 5 bases and V 2 bases, and 11 bases lay outside the gene matches. This CDR3 contains 18 residues. The V gene's germline CDR1 is SGHDT and CDR2 YYEEEE. CDR3 coding DNA: TGTGCCAGCAGCTTAACTTCCGGGACAGGGGGAGTTACCGGGGAGCTGTTTTTT. This gives the protein CASSLTSGTGGVTGELFF.

The chain has TRBV29-1 and TRBJ2-1; D not resolved. Trimming left V 1 base short and J 3 bases short, with 10 bases between. Germline V CDR1 and CDR2: SQVTM, ANQGSEA. This CDR3 is built from 14 residues. The CDR3 sequence: CSVEGHLDYNEQFF. In nucleotides, the CDR3 is TGCAGCGTTGAAGGGCACCTTGACTACAATGAGCAGTTCTTC.

The gene calls are TRBV12-3 or TRBV12-4 and TRBJ2-1, with D perhaps matching TRBD2 (7 bases). The CDR3 sequence is 15 residues long. Trimming cost V 6 bases and J 9 bases, with 21 bases left between them. The CDR3 bases are TGTGCCAGCAGCCCACCCGTCGGGGGGCGAGGTGAGCAGTTCTTC. Its translation: CASSPPVGGRGEQFF.

J is TRBJ2-5 and V is TRBV29-1; D unresolved. V was pared by 4 bases and J by 0 bases, with 15 bases between. In germline, CDR1 is SQVTM, CDR2 ANQGSEA. The CDR3 has 15 residues. The CDR3 bases are TGCAGCGTTGTAACGGCACGGTGGGACCAAGAGACCCAGTACTTC. It encodes CSVVTARWDQETQYF.

The chain carries TRBV27 and TRBJ2-7, with D possibly being TRBD2 (6 bases). Trimming removed 4 bases at V and 5 bases at J, with 18 bases between. This CDR3 spans 15 amino acids. Germline V lookup: CDR1 MNHEY, CDR2 SMNVEV (reference sequence). The CDR3 region has the DNA TGTGCCAGCAGTTCCGACGGGGGACTCGCTCACGAGCAGTACTTC. Its translation is CASSSDGGLAHEQYF.

This clonotype was picked up a small number of times. V and J are TRBV6-5 and TRBJ2-3; possible D gene TRBD1, 6 bases. The CDR3 sequence is 14 residues long. Germline lookup yields CDR1 MNHEY and CDR2 SVGAGI. V lost 2 bases and J 4 bases, leaving 10 bases between the germline ends. The CDR3 protein is CASSYGQFPDTQYF. The CDR3, as DNA: TGTGCCAGCAGTTACGGACAGTTCCCAGATACGCAGTATTTT.

This clonotype was detected only a few times. This rearrangement joins TRBV29-1 to TRBJ2-5, with 10 bases identical to TRBD2. V was clipped by 4 bases and J by 5 bases; unmatched bases: 7. Germline V CDR1 and CDR2: SQVTM, ANQGSEA. The CDR3 is 14 amino acids. CDR3 DNA sequence: TGCAGCGTTGCACTAGCGGGGATAGGGGAGACCCAGTACTTC. Protein product: CSVALAGIGETQYF.

Of note for this clonotype: One end of the junction fails to match germline, which may point to a read error. The rearrangement uses TRBV30 and TRBJ1-4; 7 bases agree with TRBD1. The germline V gene has CDR1 GTSNPN and CDR2 SVGIG (reference sequence). This CDR3 is 15 amino acids long. The DNA of the CDR3 is TGTGCCTGGAGTGTAGGGGGCGGTCTTAATGCAAAACTGTTTTTT. Residues: CAWSVGGGLNAKLFF.

This clonotype was seen only a few times. The chain uses TRBV20-1 and TRBJ2-7, with 12 nucleotides matching TRBD1. After removal of 3 bases from V and 2 bases from J, the junction contained 14 bases not matched to a gene. The germline V gene has CDR1 DFQATT and CDR2 SNEGSKA (reference sequence). The CDR3 spans 18 residues. The DNA of the CDR3 is TGCAGTGCTAGTCCCGGGACAGGGGGCTTTCCAACTGCCTACGAGCAGTACTTC. This sequence encodes CSASPGTGGFPTAYEQYF.

The table lists this clonotype with a few counts. The chain carries TRBV6-4 and TRBJ2-3, with D perhaps matching TRBD1 or TRBD2 (5 bases each). Trimming took off 2 bases at V and 4 bases at J, with 7 bases between the two ends. From germline, CDR1 is MRHNA and CDR2 SNTAGT. The CDR3 sequence is 13 residues long. CDR3: CASSDRGADTQYF. In nucleotides, the CDR3 is TGTGCCAGCAGTGACAGGGGAGCAGATACGCAGTATTTT.

The chain recombines TRBV5-1 with TRBJ2-1; a possible D gene is TRBD1 (5 bases). Germline V CDR1 and CDR2: SGHRS, YFSETQ. V lost 4 bases and J lost 0, with 20 bases in between. CDR3 length: 18 residues. The CDR3 reads CASSGTTVYASSYNEQFF. CDR3 DNA: TGCGCCAGCAGCGGAACGACAGTCTATGCGAGCTCCTACAATGAGCAGTTCTTC.

This rearrangement joins TRBV2 to TRBJ2-4, with 10 bases lining up with TRBD1. Judging by the DNA end, TRBJ2-7 fits better; the J call may be wrong. The CDR3 runs 15 residues. CDR1 and CDR2 (germline): SNHLY, FYNNEI. The CDR3 is CASSGPGTGVNEQYF. The CDR3 nucleotides read TGTGCCAGCAGTGGCCCCGGGACAGGGGTGAACGAGCAGTACTTC.

CDR3 in amino acids: CASSLLLGQSTDTQYF. CDR3 coding DNA: TGTGCCAGCAGCTTACTTCTTGGGCAGAGCACAGATACGCAGTATTTT. J is TRBJ2-3 and V is TRBV7-8; D not certain. Deletions cut 2 bases from V and 0 bases from J, with 12 bases between. CDR1 is SGHVS and CDR2 is FQNEAQ in the germline V gene. The CDR3 extends over 16 amino acids.

This chain connects TRBV20-1 to TRBJ2-3, with D perhaps matching TRBD2 (5 bases). V lost 6 bases to trimming and J lost 6 bases, with 16 bases between them. Per the germline V gene, CDR1 is DFQATT and CDR2 is SNEGSKA (reference sequence). The CDR3 loop spans 13 amino acids. The CDR3: CSAPVVALDTQYF. The CDR3 bases are TGCAGTGCCCCGGTGGTAGCGTTGGATACGCAGTATTTT.

V gene TRBV27 combines with J gene TRBJ1-1; 7 nucleotides agree with TRBD1. V shed 2 bases and J 6 bases; nucleotides not matched to a gene: 6. Germline-derived CDR1 and CDR2 are MNHEY and SMNVEV (reference sequence). The CDR3 is 14 amino acids. The CDR3 here is CASSLRGTVSEAFF. CDR3 in DNA: TGTGCCAGCAGTTTAAGAGGGACAGTCTCTGAAGCTTTCTTT.

The rearrangement uses TRBV28 and TRBJ1-1; 10 bases match TRBD1. The V gene end was trimmed by 5 bases and the J gene end by 4 bases; junction bases not matched to a gene: 7. Germline lookup yields CDR1 MDHEN and CDR2 SYDVKM. The CDR3 has 15 amino acids. CDR3 in DNA: TGTGCCAGCAGTCCAAGGGGACAGGGGCGCACTGAAGCTTTCTTT. Its protein is CASSPRGQGRTEAFF.

The V call is TRBV6-6, the J call TRBJ2-3; D possibly corresponds to TRBD2 (7 bases). V lost 2 bases and J 0 bases, leaving 12 bases between the germline ends. The CDR3 has 16 amino acids. Germline CDR1 reads MNHNY; CDR2 reads SVGAGI (reference sequence). The CDR3 reads CASSYGRGGSTDTQYF. The CDR3 DNA reads as TGTGCCAGCAGTTACGGGAGGGGGGGAAGCACAGATACGCAGTATTTT.

Regarding this clonotype: A much larger clone lies a single base off, so this may be a read error. V gene TRBV20-1 combines with J gene TRBJ2-3; D possibly corresponds to TRBD2 (5 bases). Germline values: CDR1 DFQATT, CDR2 SNEGSKA (reference sequence). Trimming removed 0 bases at V and 4 bases at J, with 8 bases between. The CDR3 has 13 residues. This CDR3 is CSARELGADTQYF. DNA of the CDR3: TGCAGTGCTAGAGAACTGGGAGCAGATACGCAGTATTTT.

DNA for the CDR3: TGTGCCAGCAGTCGCCAGGGGATGGAGACCCAGTACTTC. This encodes CASSRQGMETQYF. The V call is TRBV27, the J call TRBJ2-7; tentative D call: TRBD1 (6 bases). The J call may be faulty, since TRBJ2-5 better matches the DNA end. CDR1 and CDR2 from the germline V gene are MNHEY and SMNVEV (reference sequence). This CDR3 region has 13 residues.